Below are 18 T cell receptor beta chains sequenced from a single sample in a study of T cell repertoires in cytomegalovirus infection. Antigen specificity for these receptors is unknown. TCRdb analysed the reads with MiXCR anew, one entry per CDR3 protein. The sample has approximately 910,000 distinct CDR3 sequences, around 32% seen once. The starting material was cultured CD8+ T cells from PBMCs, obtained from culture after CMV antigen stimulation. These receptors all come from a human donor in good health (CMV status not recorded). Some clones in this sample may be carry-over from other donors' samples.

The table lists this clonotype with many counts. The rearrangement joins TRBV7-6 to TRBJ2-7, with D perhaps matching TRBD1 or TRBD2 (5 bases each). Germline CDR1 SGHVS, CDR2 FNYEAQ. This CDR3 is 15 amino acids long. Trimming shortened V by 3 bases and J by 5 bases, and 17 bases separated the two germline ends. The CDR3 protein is CASSLGDGLEDEQYV. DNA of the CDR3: TGTGCCAGCAGCTTGGGGGACGGCTTAGAGGACGAGCAGTACGTC.

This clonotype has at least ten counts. CDR3 sequence: CASTKLAGSTDTQYF. The CDR3 DNA reads as TGTGCCAGCACAAAACTAGCGGGTAGCACAGATACGCAGTATTTT. This chain uses TRBV7-8 with TRBJ2-3; TRBD2 matches 9 bases. The CDR3 extends over 15 amino acids. V shed 7 bases, J shed 0 bases, and the junction held 5 bases outside the gene matches. Germline V CDR1 and CDR2: SGHVS, FQNEAQ.

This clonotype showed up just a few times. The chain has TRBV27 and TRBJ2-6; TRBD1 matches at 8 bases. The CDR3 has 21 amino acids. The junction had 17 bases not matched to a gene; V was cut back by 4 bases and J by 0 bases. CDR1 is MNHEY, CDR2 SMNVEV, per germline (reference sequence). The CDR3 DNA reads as TGTGCCAGCAGTTCAGCAGACAGGGGCCGGGTAAAACACTCTGGGGCCAACGTCCTGACTTTC. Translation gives CASSSADRGRVKHSGANVLTF.

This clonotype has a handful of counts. CDR3 nucleotides: TGTGCCAGCAGTTACAAGGGACAGGGGGGCAATGAGCAGTTCTTC. Translating it yields CASSYKGQGGNEQFF. The genes are TRBV6-2 or TRBV6-3 and TRBJ2-1; 11 nucleotides line up with TRBD1. This CDR3 has 15 amino acids. Trimming took 2 bases from V and 6 from J; bases not matched to a gene: 3. Germline lookup yields CDR1 MNHEY and CDR2 SVGEGT.

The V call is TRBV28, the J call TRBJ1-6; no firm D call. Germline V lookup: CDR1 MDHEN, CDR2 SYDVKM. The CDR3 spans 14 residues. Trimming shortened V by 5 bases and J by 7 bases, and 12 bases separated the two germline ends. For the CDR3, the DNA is TGTGCCAGCAGTATACTCCGTGGCAATTCACCCCTCCACTTT. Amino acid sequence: CASSILRGNSPLHF. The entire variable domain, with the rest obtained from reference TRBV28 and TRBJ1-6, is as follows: DVKVTQSSRYLVKRTGEKVFLECVQDMDHENMFWYRQDPGLGLRLIYFSYDVKMKEKGDIPEGYSVSREKKERFSLILESASTNQTSMYLCASSILRGNSPLHFGNGTRLTVT.

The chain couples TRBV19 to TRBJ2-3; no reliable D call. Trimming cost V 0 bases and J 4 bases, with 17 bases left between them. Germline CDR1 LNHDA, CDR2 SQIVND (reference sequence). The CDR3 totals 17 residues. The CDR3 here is CASSIDSGRRVPDTQYF. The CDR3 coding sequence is TGTGCCAGTAGTATAGATTCCGGTCGAAGGGTTCCAGATACGCAGTATTTT.

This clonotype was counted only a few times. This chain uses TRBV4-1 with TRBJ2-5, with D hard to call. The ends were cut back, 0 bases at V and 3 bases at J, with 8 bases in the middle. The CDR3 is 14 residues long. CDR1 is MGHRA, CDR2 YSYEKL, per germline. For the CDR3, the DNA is TGCGCCAGCAGCCAAGAGCCAGCCAAAGAGACCCAGTACTTC. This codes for CASSQEPAKETQYF.

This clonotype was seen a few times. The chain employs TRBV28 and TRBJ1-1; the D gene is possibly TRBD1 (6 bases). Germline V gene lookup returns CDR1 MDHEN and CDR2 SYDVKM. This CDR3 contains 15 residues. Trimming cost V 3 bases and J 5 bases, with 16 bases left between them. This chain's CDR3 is CASSFRAGARTEAFF. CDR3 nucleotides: TGTGCCAGCAGTTTTCGCGCGGGGGCTCGGACTGAAGCTTTCTTT.

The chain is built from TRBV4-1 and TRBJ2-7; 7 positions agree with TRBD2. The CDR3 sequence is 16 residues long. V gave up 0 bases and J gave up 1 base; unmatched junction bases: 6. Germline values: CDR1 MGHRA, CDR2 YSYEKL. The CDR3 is CASSQDPLAVSYEQYF. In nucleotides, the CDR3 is TGCGCCAGCAGCCAAGATCCCCTAGCGGTTTCCTACGAGCAGTACTTC.

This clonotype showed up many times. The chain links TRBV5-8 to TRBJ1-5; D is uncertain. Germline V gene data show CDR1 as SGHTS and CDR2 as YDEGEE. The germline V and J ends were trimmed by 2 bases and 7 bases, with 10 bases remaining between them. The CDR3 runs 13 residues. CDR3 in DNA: TGTGCCAGCAGCTTCTGGTACGGGCAGCCCCAGCATTTT. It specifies CASSFWYGQPQHF.

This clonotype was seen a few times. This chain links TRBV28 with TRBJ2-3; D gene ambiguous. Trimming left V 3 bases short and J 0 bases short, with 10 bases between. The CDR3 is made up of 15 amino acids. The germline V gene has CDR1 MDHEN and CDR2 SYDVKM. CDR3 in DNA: TGTGCCAGCAGTTTGGAAAAATCTAGCACAGATACGCAGTATTTT. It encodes CASSLEKSSTDTQYF.

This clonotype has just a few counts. The CDR3 region has the DNA TGTGCCAGCAGTTTAGGGCGGCAGGGGATGAACACTGAAGCTTTCTTT. Amino acids: CASSLGRQGMNTEAFF. J is TRBJ1-1 and V is TRBV12-3 or TRBV12-4; maybe TRBD1 (6 bases). There are 16 residues in the CDR3. V dropped 1 base and J dropped 0 bases, with 12 bases sitting between them.

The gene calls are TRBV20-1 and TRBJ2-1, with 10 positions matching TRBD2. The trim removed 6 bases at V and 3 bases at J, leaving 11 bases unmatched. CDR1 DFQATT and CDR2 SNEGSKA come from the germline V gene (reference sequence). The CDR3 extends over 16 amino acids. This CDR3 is CSAIAGGVPGYNEQFF. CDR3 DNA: TGCAGTGCCATAGCGGGGGGAGTCCCGGGCTACAATGAGCAGTTCTTC.

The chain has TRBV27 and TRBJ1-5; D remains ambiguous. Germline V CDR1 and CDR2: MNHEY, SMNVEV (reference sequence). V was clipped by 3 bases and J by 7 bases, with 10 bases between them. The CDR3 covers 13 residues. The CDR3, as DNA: TGTGCCAGCAGTTTTAGTGGAGGACAGCCCCAGCATTTT. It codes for CASSFSGGQPQHF.

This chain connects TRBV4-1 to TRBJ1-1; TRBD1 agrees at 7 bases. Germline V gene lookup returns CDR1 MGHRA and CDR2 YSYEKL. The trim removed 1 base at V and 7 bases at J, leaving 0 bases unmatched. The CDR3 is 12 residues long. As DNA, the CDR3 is TGCGCCAGCAGCCAAGGGGACAGTGAAGCTTTCTTT. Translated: CASSQGDSEAFF.

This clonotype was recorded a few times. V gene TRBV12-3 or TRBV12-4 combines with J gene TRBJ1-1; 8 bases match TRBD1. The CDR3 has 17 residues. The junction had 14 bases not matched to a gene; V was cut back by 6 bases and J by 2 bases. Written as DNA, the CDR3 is TGTGCCAGCAGCGAATTCCATTGGGGACAGGTAAACACTGAAGCTTTCTTT. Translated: CASSEFHWGQVNTEAFF.

The chain's CDR3 is CASSRQGKYNSPLHF. The CDR3, as DNA: TGTGCCAGCAGTAGGCAGGGTAAATATAATTCACCCCTCCACTTT. V is TRBV27 and J is TRBJ1-6, with D possibly TRBD1 on 5 matching bases. The V gene lost 5 bases and the J gene lost 4 bases, with 12 bases spanning the gap. CDR3 length: 15 amino acids. The V gene's germline CDR1 is MNHEY and CDR2 SMNVEV (reference sequence).

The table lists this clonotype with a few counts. CDR3 protein: CASSIRGGAHNEQFF. The DNA for the CDR3 is TGTGCCAGTAGTATCCGTGGCGGGGCCCACAATGAGCAGTTCTTC. V usage is TRBV19 and J usage is TRBJ2-1; tentative D call: TRBD2 (6 bases). V lost 3 bases and J lost 5, with 14 bases in between. CDR1 is LNHDA, CDR2 SQIVND, per germline (reference sequence). The CDR3 spans 15 residues. Looking up the rest from reference TRBV19 and TRBJ2-1 gives the full variable domain: DGGITQSPKYLFRKEGQNVTLSCEQNLNHDAMYWYRQDPGQGLRLIYYSQIVNDFQKGDIAEGYSVSREKKESFPLTVTSAQKNPTAFYLCASSIRGGAHNEQFFGPGTRLTVL.